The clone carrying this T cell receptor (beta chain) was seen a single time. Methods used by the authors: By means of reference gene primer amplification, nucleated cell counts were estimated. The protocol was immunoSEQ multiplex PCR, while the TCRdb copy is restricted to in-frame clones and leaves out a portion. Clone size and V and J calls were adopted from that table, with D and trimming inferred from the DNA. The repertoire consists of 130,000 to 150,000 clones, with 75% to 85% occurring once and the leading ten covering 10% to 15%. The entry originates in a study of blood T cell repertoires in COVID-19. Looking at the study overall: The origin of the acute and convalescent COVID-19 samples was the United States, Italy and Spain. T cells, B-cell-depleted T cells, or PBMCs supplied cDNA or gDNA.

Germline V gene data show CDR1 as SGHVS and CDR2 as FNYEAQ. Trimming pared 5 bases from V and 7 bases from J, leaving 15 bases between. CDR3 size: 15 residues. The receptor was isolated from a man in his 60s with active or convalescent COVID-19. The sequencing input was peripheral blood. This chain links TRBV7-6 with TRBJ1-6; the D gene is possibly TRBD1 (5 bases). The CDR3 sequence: CASSHDPGGNSPLHF. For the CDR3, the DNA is TGTGCCAGCAGCCACGATCCGGGGGGGAATTCACCCCTCCACTTT.